What follows is one T cell receptor beta chain and its context. Its specificity is unknown. One entry per CDR3 protein, called by TCRdb with MiXCR from the 5' RACE reads. The table includes approximately 99,000 distinct CDR3 sequences, over 15% detected once. The ends lost 6 bases at V and 5 bases at J; junction bases unmatched: 9. Per the germline V gene, CDR1 is LGHNA and CDR2 is YNFKEQ. The CDR3 spans 17 residues. This specimen belongs to a study of T-cell memory formation after mild COVID-19. Study results and caveats: The study found balanced CD4/CD8 in clones contracting day 15 to 85 and a CD4+ lean in later expanders. The study found contracting CD4+ clones mainly in CM and EM and contracting CD8+ clones in EMRA. Second-wave clones reaching peak frequency on day 37 lacked confirmed SARS-CoV-2 specificity.

The rearrangement links TRBV4-2 to TRBJ2-2; 13 positions agree with TRBD2. This receptor was obtained from a man aged 18 to 30 who had mild COVID-19 (a few samples of this study predate the infection). Cell type and time point are not known. The specimen was PBMCs or a T cell subset sorted from them (not recorded which). The CDR3 here is CASRVTSGGTMTGELFF. The CDR3 DNA reads TGTGCCAGCAGGGTGACTAGCGGGGGGACAATGACCGGGGAGCTGTTTTTT.